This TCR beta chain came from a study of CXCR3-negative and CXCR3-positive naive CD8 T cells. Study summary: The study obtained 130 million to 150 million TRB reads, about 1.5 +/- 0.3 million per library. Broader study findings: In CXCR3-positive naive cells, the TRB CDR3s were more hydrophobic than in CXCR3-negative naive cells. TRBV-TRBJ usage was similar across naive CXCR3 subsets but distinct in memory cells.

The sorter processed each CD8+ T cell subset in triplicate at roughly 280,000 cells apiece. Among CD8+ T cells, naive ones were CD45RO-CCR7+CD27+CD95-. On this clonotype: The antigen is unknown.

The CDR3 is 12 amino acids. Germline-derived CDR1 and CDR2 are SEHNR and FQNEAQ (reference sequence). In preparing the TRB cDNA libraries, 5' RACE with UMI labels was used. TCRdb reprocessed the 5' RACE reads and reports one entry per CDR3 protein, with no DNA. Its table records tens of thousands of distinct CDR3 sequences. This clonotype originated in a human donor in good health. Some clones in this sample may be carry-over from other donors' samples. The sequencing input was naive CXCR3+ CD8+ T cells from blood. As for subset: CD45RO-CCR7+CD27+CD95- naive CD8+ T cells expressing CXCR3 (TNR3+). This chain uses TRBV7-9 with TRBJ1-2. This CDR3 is CASSLDYYGYTF.